The 28 T cell receptor beta chains below come from one sample, sequenced in a study of control samples from healthy donors and cancer patients. Assay: immunoSEQ multiplex PCR; the TCRdb copy retains only in-frame clones and omits some. The data show around 130,000 clones, about 95% seen once. What was sequenced was blood. All receptors derive from a man aged 25 to 45 in good health.

The chain recombines TRBV7-9 with TRBJ2-7, with D perhaps matching TRBD1 or TRBD2 (5 bases each). The germline V and J ends were trimmed by 5 bases and 7 bases, with 15 bases remaining between them. The CDR3 length is 13 residues. Looked up from germline, CDR1 is SEHNR and CDR2 is FQNEAQ (reference sequence). This chain's CDR3 is CASSPQGPREQYF. CDR3 DNA sequence: TGTGCCAGCAGCCCCCAGGGACCGAGGGAGCAGTACTTC.

This clone showed up just a few times. V gene TRBV29-1 combines with J gene TRBJ2-1; possible D gene TRBD1, 6 bases. CDR1 SQVTM and CDR2 ANQGSEA come from the germline V gene. This CDR3 has 15 residues. Trimming pared 1 base from V and 0 bases from J, leaving 10 bases between. The CDR3 sequence: CSVEGTGSSYNEQFF. CDR3 nucleotide sequence: TGCAGCGTTGAAGGTACAGGGAGCTCCTACAATGAGCAGTTCTTC.

CDR3 nucleotide sequence: TGTGCCAGCAGACCTTCCGGGCGTCTACGCACAGATACGCAGTATTTT. Protein: CASRPSGRLRTDTQYF. This chain uses TRBV6-2 or TRBV6-3 with TRBJ2-3; the D is unclear. The CDR3 has 16 amino acids. Trimming removed 6 bases from V and 1 base from J, with 17 bases in between. The germline V gene has CDR1 MNHEY and CDR2 SVGEGT.

This clone was counted a single time. The gene calls are TRBV19 and TRBJ1-6; 7 bases are a match to TRBD1. The ends lost 8 bases at V and 6 bases at J; junction bases unmatched: 4. The CDR3 consists of 13 residues. The V gene's germline CDR1 is LNHDA and CDR2 SQIVND (reference sequence). Here the CDR3 reads CASRDRANSPLHF. Here the CDR3 DNA reads TGTGCCAGTCGAGACAGGGCTAATTCACCCCTCCACTTT.

The chain joins TRBV7-2 to TRBJ1-4; no clear D gene. There are 14 residues in the CDR3. CDR1 is SGHTA, CDR2 FQGNSA, per germline. The V gene lost 2 bases and the J gene lost 11 bases, with 15 bases spanning the gap. CDR3 bases: TGTGCCAGCAGCTTAACCATTACCGGGAAGAAACTGTTTTTT. Its translation is CASSLTITGKKLFF.

The chain has TRBV15 and TRBJ2-7; D gene ambiguous. The germline V gene encodes CDR1 LNHNV and CDR2 YYDKDF (reference sequence). The CDR3 runs 13 residues. The V end was cut by 3 bases, the J end by 6 bases, with 12 bases between. The chain's CDR3 is CATSSSRGFEQYF. The CDR3 DNA follows: TGTGCCACCAGCAGCTCCCGAGGTTTCGAGCAGTACTTC.

The rearrangement links TRBV21-1 to TRBJ1-6; TRBD1 is the table's D call, not checked against the DNA. TRBV21-1 represents a pseudogene. The CDR3 runs to 18 residues. The CDR3, as DNA: TGTGCCAGCAGCCCCCGGGACAGGGGGAGGGCTAACGTTTCACCCCTCCACTTT. Its protein is CASSPRDRGRANVSPLHF.

This rearrangement joins TRBV28 to TRBJ2-7, with D tentatively TRBD1 (6 bases). V lost 6 bases and J 6 bases, leaving 15 bases between the germline ends. Per germline, CDR1 MDHEN and CDR2 SYDVKM. The CDR3 has 13 residues. CDR3 protein: CASRWSGTREQYF. CDR3 DNA sequence: TGTGCCAGCAGGTGGTCCGGGACACGCGAGCAGTACTTC.

J is TRBJ1-4 and V is TRBV5-6, with a tentative D call TRBD1 (5 bases). The CDR3 sequence is 13 residues long. The germline CDR1 and CDR2 sequences are SGHDT and YYEEEE. The V and J ends lost 6 bases and 8 bases respectively, with 14 bases between them. This chain's CDR3 is CASNELGEEKLFF. The CDR3 coding sequence is TGTGCCAGCAACGAACTAGGGGAGGAAAAACTGTTTTTT.

The V call is TRBV4-1, the J call TRBJ1-2, with TRBD1 as a possible D gene (6 bases). Looked up from germline, CDR1 is MGHRA and CDR2 is YSYEKL. V gave up 5 bases and J gave up 8 bases, with 18 bases separating them. The CDR3 is 14 amino acids. Here the CDR3 DNA reads TGCGCCAGCAGCTTACTTACAGGGTCGGAAGGCTACACCTTC. Encoded protein: CASSLLTGSEGYTF.

The sample holds one count of this clone. The V gene is TRBV5-6, the J gene TRBJ2-5; 12 nucleotides line up with TRBD2. The J segment lost 5 bases and the V segment lost 4 bases, leaving 9 bases of the junction unmatched. CDR1 and CDR2 from the germline V gene are SGHDT and YYEEEE. The CDR3 length is 16 residues. The CDR3 DNA sequence: TGTGCCAGCAGCACACTAGCGGGGGGCCGCGTTGAGACCCAGTACTTC. Protein: CASSTLAGGRVETQYF.

The rearrangement joins TRBV7-2 to TRBJ2-7; no clear D gene. With 0 bases removed from V and 2 bases from J, the gap between germline ends came to 17 bases. The V gene's germline CDR1 is SGHTA and CDR2 FQGNSA. This CDR3 is built from 17 residues. The CDR3 sequence: CASSLAVEVKFTYEQYF. The CDR3, as DNA: TGTGCCAGCAGCTTAGCGGTCGAGGTGAAATTTACCTACGAGCAGTACTTC.

The chain carries TRBV3-1 (or the pseudogene TRBV3-2) and TRBJ1-6; D uncertain. Germline V CDR1 and CDR2: LGHDT, YNNKEL (reference sequence). There are 14 residues in the CDR3. V lost 4 bases and J 6 bases, leaving 10 bases between the germline ends. As DNA, the CDR3 is TGTGCCAGCAGCCCCAAGCATAGTAATTCACCCCTCCACTTT. Its protein product is CASSPKHSNSPLHF.

The rearrangement uses TRBV7-3 and TRBJ2-3; 12 bases align to TRBD1. V trimming: 5 bases; J trimming: 2 bases; junction bases outside the gene matches: 20. Germline loops: CDR1 SGHTA, CDR2 FQGTGA. The CDR3 consists of 21 residues. The CDR3 sequence is CASSPPGTGGWERANTDTQYF. The CDR3 coding sequence is TGTGCCAGCAGCCCCCCCGGGACAGGGGGCTGGGAGCGGGCAAACACAGATACGCAGTATTTT.

V usage is TRBV4-1 and J usage is TRBJ1-4, with D perhaps TRBD1 (6 bases). This CDR3 has 16 amino acids. Trimming left V 4 bases short and J 3 bases short, with 15 bases between. Germline V gene lookup returns CDR1 MGHRA and CDR2 YSYEKL. DNA of the CDR3: TGCGCCAGCAGCCCTTCGGGGGGGCTGTCTAATGAAAAACTGTTTTTT. It translates to CASSPSGGLSNEKLFF.

This chain uses TRBV6-1 with TRBJ1-4; tentative D call: TRBD1 (5 bases). The germline V and J ends were trimmed by 4 bases and 0 bases, with 12 bases remaining between them. This CDR3 has 16 residues. CDR1 MNHNS and CDR2 SASEGT come from the germline V gene. The DNA of the CDR3 is TGTGCCAGCAGTGCCCCGAGGGGCGCAACTAATGAAAAACTGTTTTTT. This gives the protein CASSAPRGATNEKLFF.

As concerns this clone: Other nucleotide sequences in the sample specify the same CDR3. The chain uses TRBV7-9 and TRBJ2-3; 9 positions agree with TRBD1. V shed 5 bases, J shed 0 bases, and the junction held 6 bases outside the gene matches. The CDR3 runs to 16 residues. Germline CDR1 reads SEHNR; CDR2 reads FQNEAQ (reference sequence). CDR3 coding DNA: TGTGCCAGCAGCCCGGGACAGGGCCTTAGCACAGATACGCAGTATTTT. It is translated as CASSPGQGLSTDTQYF.

V is TRBV12-5 and J is TRBJ2-5, with D unresolved. The germline V gene encodes CDR1 LGHNT and CDR2 FRNRAP. This CDR3 comprises 13 residues. V lost 7 bases and J 5 bases, leaving 14 bases between the germline ends. CDR3 sequence reads: CASDRSNEETQYF. The CDR3 DNA reads TGTGCTAGTGATAGGTCCAACGAGGAGACCCAGTACTTC.

V usage is TRBV5-3 and J usage is TRBJ1-2; D gene uncertain. TRBV5-3 is annotated as an ORF whose role is uncertain. The CDR3 is 14 residues long. The ends were cut back, 1 base at V and 4 bases at J, with 11 bases in the middle. The CDR3 DNA reads as TGTGCCAGAAGCTTGACGAGCCAGCTCTATGGCTACACCTTC. Protein product: CARSLTSQLYGYTF.

This clone has a single count. The V and J genes are TRBV9 and TRBJ1-1; D uncertain. The CDR3 covers 15 residues. Trimming shortened V by 0 bases and J by 1 base, and 10 bases separated the two germline ends. Germline V gene data show CDR1 as SGDLS and CDR2 as YYNGEE. In nucleotides, the CDR3 is TGTGCCAGCAGCGTAGGTGGCCGCCAGAACACTGAAGCTTTCTTT. This sequence encodes CASSVGGRQNTEAFF.

The table lists this clone with a few counts. The chain is built from TRBV11-2 and TRBJ2-7, with 7 bases identical to TRBD1. In germline, CDR1 is SGHAT, CDR2 FQNNGV. J was trimmed by 7 bases and V by 1 base; bases with no gene match: 7. The CDR3 length is 14 residues. In nucleotides, the CDR3 is TGTGCCAGCAGCTTAGGAGGTCCGACAGGGGAGCAGTACTTC. Its protein is CASSLGGPTGEQYF.

V gene TRBV3-1 (or the pseudogene TRBV3-2) combines with J gene TRBJ1-5, with D hard to call. CDR3 size: 15 residues. CDR1 LGHDT and CDR2 YNNKEL come from the germline V gene (reference sequence). Trimming stripped 0 bases from V and 6 bases from J, with 12 bases between. The chain's CDR3 is CASSQDGGWSQPQHF. Written as DNA, the CDR3 is TGTGCCAGCAGCCAAGATGGAGGGTGGAGTCAGCCCCAGCATTTT.

CDR3 sequence reads: CASSPYGVGYTF. CDR3 coding DNA: TGTGCCAGCAGCCCGTACGGGGTTGGCTACACCTTC. V and J are TRBV11-2 and TRBJ1-2; unclear D gene. Germline V CDR1 and CDR2: SGHAT, FQNNGV. This CDR3 comprises 12 residues. The germline V and J ends were trimmed by 5 bases and 7 bases, with 11 bases remaining between them.

This chain links TRBV19 with TRBJ1-5; 10 nucleotides align to TRBD1. V lost 5 bases to trimming and J lost 2 bases; unmatched junction nucleotides: 3. The CDR3 extends over 15 amino acids. From germline, CDR1 is LNHDA and CDR2 SQIVND (reference sequence). CDR3 amino acids: CASSWTGGGNQPQHF. The CDR3 DNA sequence: TGTGCCAGTAGTTGGACAGGGGGTGGCAATCAGCCCCAGCATTTT.

V and J are TRBV7-2 and TRBJ2-7, with D maybe TRBD1 (6 bases). Germline V gene sequence: CDR1 SGHTA, CDR2 FQGNSA. V dropped 0 bases and J dropped 3 bases, with 12 bases sitting between them. There are 15 residues in the CDR3. CDR3 sequence: CASSLADQGIYEQYF. DNA of the CDR3: TGTGCCAGCAGCTTAGCGGATCAGGGGATCTACGAGCAGTACTTC. The whole variable domain, remainder taken from reference TRBV7-2 and TRBJ2-7, is GAGVSQSPSNKVTEKGKDVELRCDPISGHTALYWYRQSLGQGLEFLIYFQGNSAPDKSGLPSDRFSAERTGGSVSTLTIQRTQQEDSAVYLCASSLADQGIYEQYFGPGTRLTVT.

The genes are TRBV30 and TRBJ1-1; D perhaps matches TRBD1 (6 bases). The CDR3 has 14 amino acids. The germline gives CDR1 GTSNPN, CDR2 SVGIG (reference sequence). Trimming stripped 3 bases from V and 6 bases from J, with 17 bases between. CDR3 DNA sequence: TGTGCCTGGAGGGAGAGGACAGTGGGCTCTGAAGCTTTCTTT. It translates to CAWRERTVGSEAFF. Supplemented by reference TRBV30 and TRBJ1-1, the full variable domain reads SQTIHQWPATLVQPVGSPLSLECTVEGTSNPNLYWYRQAAGRGLQLLFYSVGIGQISSEVPQNLSASRPQDRQFILSSKKLLLSDSGFYLCAWRERTVGSEAFFGQGTRLTVV.

In its sample, this clone was seen a few times. This CDR3 is CASSRGWSTGELFF. CDR3 coding DNA: TGTGCCAGCAGTCGAGGATGGAGCACCGGGGAGCTGTTTTTT. The genes are TRBV28 and TRBJ2-2, with no clear D. The CDR3 loop spans 14 amino acids. V gave up 5 bases and J gave up 4 bases, with 11 bases separating them. Germline CDR1 MDHEN, CDR2 SYDVKM. Full variable domain (rest looked up from reference TRBV28 and TRBJ2-2): DVKVTQSSRYLVKRTGEKVFLECVQDMDHENMFWYRQDPGLGLRLIYFSYDVKMKEKGDIPEGYSVSREKKERFSLILESASTNQTSMYLCASSRGWSTGELFFGEGSRLTVL.

The gene calls are TRBV7-8 and TRBJ1-5, with TRBD1 matching 8 bases. The CDR3 covers 17 residues. CDR1 SGHVS and CDR2 FQNEAQ come from the germline V gene. Losses at the gene ends were 3 bases for V and 0 bases for J; bases not matched to a gene: 7. CDR3 residues: CASSFDRGAYSNQPQHF. DNA of the CDR3: TGTGCCAGCAGCTTCGACAGGGGAGCTTATAGCAATCAGCCCCAGCATTTT.